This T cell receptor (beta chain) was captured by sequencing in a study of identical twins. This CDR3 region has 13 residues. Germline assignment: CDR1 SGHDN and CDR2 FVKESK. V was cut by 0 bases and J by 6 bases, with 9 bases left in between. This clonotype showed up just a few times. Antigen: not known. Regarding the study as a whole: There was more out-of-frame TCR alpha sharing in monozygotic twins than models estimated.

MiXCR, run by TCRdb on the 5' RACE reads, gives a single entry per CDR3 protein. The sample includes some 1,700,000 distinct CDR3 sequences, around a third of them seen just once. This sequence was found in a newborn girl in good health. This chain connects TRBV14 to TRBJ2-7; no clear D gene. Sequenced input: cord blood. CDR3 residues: CASSQDLNGEQYF. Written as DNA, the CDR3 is TGTGCCAGCAGCCAAGATTTAAACGGCGAGCAGTACTTC. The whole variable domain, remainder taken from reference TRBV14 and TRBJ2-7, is EAGVTQFPSHSVIEKGQTVTLRCDPISGHDNLYWYRRVMGKEIKFLLHFVKESKQDESGMPNNRFLAERTGGTYSTLKVQPAELEDSGVYFCASSQDLNGEQYFGPGTRLTVT.